The rows below give T cell receptor beta chains drawn from one sample of a study of T-cell reconstitution after alpha-beta-depleted transplantation in children. From the PCR reads, TCRdb called clonotypes with MiXCR, one entry per CDR3 protein. This repertoire shows 90,000 to 100,000 distinct CDR3 sequences, less than 25% found once; its top ten account for over 20%. Source: PBMCs, taken before TCRalphabeta/CD19-depleted stem cell transplant. All receptors derive from a boy aged 2 to 9 with acute lymphoblastic leukemia, due to receive a stem cell transplant. The CDR3 runs from the conserved cysteine through the conserved F or W. The D gene is left open where the match is weak. Some rows mark clone size as missing; the rest say once, few, many or name a class of expanded clone.

D gene	clone size	V gene	J gene	CDR3 DNA	CDR3 protein
-	-	TRBV4-2	TRBJ2-7	TGTGCCATCAGCCAGCCGCACATCTACGAGCAGTACTTC	CAISQPHIYEQYF
-	-	TRBV15	TRBJ1-1	TGTGCCACCAGCAGAGATGGGCGGATGAACACTGAAGCTTTCTTT	CATSRDGRMNTEAFF
TRBD2	few	TRBV29-1	TRBJ2-1	TGCAGCGTTGAATCTAGCGGGGTGGCTAATGAGCAGTTCTTC	CSVESSGVANEQFF
TRBD2	-	TRBV27	TRBJ2-5	TGTGCCAGCAGTTTCCGCAGCGGGAGCCCAGAGACCCAGTACTTC	CASSFRSGSPETQYF
-	-	TRBV10-3	TRBJ2-7	TGTGCCATCAGTGATCGGGTTCCCTACGAGCAGTACTTC	CAISDRVPYEQYF
TRBD2	-	TRBV9	TRBJ2-5	TGTGCCAGCAGCGGTATGCGGGAGAATCGAGAGACCCAGTACTTC	CASSGMRENRETQYF
-	-	TRBV12-3/TRBV12-4	TRBJ2-7	TGTGCCAGCAGGCGCCAGCCGGGACAAAGGATTCACGAGCAGTACTTC	CASRRQPGQRIHEQYF
-	-	TRBV5-6	TRBJ1-5	TGTGCCAGCAGCTTCCGCCAGGCTAGCAATCAGCCCCAGCATTTT	CASSFRQASNQPQHF
-	few	TRBV15	TRBJ2-3	TGTGCCACCAGCACCGCATCCACAGATACGCAGTATTTT	CATSTASTDTQYF
-	few	TRBV28	TRBJ2-2	TGTGCCAGCACCCCCGGGACCTTCACCGGGGAGCTGTTTTTT	CASTPGTFTGELFF
-	few	TRBV5-5	TRBJ2-7	TGTGCCAGCAGCTTGGAACTACAGACCGAGCAGTACTTC	CASSLELQTEQYF
TRBD1	-	TRBV20-1	TRBJ1-5	TGCAGTGCCAATTCAGACAGGGTCAATCAGCCCCAGCATTTT	CSANSDRVNQPQHF
-	few	TRBV5-1	TRBJ2-1	TGCGCCAGCAGCTGGTCGGCCGGCGATGAGCAGTTCTTC	CASSWSAGDEQFF
-	-	TRBV9	TRBJ1-3	TGTGCCAGCAGCGTAGGTGTGAGCTCTGGAAACACCATATATTTT	CASSVGVSSGNTIYF
TRBD1	many	TRBV7-2	TRBJ1-1	TGTGCCAGCAGCTTAGTAGGACAGGGCACTGAAGCTTTCTTT	CASSLVGQGTEAFF
-	few	TRBV2	TRBJ1-1	TGTGCCAGCAGTGAGCAGGGGAACACTGAAGCTTTCTTT	CASSEQGNTEAFF
-	few	TRBV18	TRBJ2-7	TGTGCCAGCTCACCACTAGGAAGGGCAGACTACGAGCAGTACTTC	CASSPLGRADYEQYF
-	few	TRBV5-1	TRBJ2-1	TGCGCCAGCAGCGTGGATTTCAGCAGGGTTCGGGAGCAGTTCTTC	CASSVDFSRVREQFF
-	-	TRBV20-1	TRBJ1-1	TGCAGTGCTAGGTTAGGTGCGGGTCGCGCTTTCTTT	CSARLGAGRAFF
TRBD2	-	TRBV30	TRBJ2-3	TGTGCCTGGAGGAGCGGGGAGGAATTCTATACGCAGTATTTT	CAWRSGEEFYTQYF
-	few	TRBV30	TRBJ1-2	TGTGCCTGGAACGCCGGGATCTATGGCTACACCTTC	CAWNAGIYGYTF
-	-	TRBV7-2	TRBJ2-7	TGTGCCAGCAGCTTTAGGACGGTCCCACTTTACGAGCAGTACTTC	CASSFRTVPLYEQYF
-	few	TRBV20-1	TRBJ1-5	TGCAGTGCTAGAGTTGGGGGAGGCAATCAGCCCCAGCATTTT	CSARVGGGNQPQHF
TRBD2	-	TRBV14	TRBJ2-7	TGTGCCAGCATCCGGGGCCGGTATAGCGGGGGGGGCTACGAGCAGTACTTC	CASIRGRYSGGGYEQYF
TRBD2	-	TRBV7-2	TRBJ2-5	TGTGCCAGCAGCTCGAGCGGGAGGGCCGGGGGGACCCAGTACTTC	CASSSSGRAGGTQYF
TRBD1	-	TRBV18	TRBJ2-2	TGTGCCAGCTCACTTACGGGACAGTATGTCGGGGAGCTGTTTTTT	CASSLTGQYVGELFF
TRBD2	-	TRBV20-1	TRBJ2-5	TGCAGTGCTCCTCCGGGACTAGGCCGAGAGACCCAGTACTTC	CSAPPGLGRETQYF
TRBD2	-	TRBV28	TRBJ2-7	TGTGCCAGCAGCCGGGGAGCGGGAGGGTCCTACGAGCAGTACTTC	CASSRGAGGSYEQYF
-	-	TRBV18	TRBJ1-1	TGTGCCAGCTCACCAGAGACAGCCCAGAACACTGAAGCTTTCTTT	CASSPETAQNTEAFF
TRBD1	few	TRBV7-8	TRBJ2-1	TGTGCCAGCAGCTTAGGGACAGGGGGAATCAATGAGCAGTTCTTC	CASSLGTGGINEQFF
-	-	TRBV30	TRBJ1-6	TGTGTCTGGAGAAACTCCTATAATTCACCCCTCCACTTT	CVWRNSYNSPLHF